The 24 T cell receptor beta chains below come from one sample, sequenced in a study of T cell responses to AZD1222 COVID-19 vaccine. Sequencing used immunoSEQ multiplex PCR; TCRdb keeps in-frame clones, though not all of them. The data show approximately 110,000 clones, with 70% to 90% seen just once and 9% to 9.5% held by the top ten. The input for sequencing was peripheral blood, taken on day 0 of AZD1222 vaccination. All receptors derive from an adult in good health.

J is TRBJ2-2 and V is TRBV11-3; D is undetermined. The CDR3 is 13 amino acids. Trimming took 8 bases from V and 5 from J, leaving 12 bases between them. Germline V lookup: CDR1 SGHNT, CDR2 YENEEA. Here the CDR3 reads CASAASGTGELFF. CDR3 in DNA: TGTGCCAGCGCGGCCTCTGGGACCGGGGAGCTGTTTTTT.

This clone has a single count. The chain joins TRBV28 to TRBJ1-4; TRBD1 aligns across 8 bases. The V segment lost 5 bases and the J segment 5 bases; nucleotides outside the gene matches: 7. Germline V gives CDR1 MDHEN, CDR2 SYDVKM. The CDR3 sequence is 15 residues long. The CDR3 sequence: CASSGRDRRNEKLFF. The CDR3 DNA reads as TGTGCCAGCAGTGGGAGGGACAGGAGAAATGAAAAACTGTTTTTT.

The CDR3 region is CASSKAVINSYNSPLHF. DNA of the CDR3: TGTGCCAGCAGCAAAGCCGTGATAAATTCCTATAATTCACCCCTCCACTTT. This chain joins TRBV21-1 and TRBJ1-6. TRBV21-1 is assigned pseudogene status. The CDR3 covers 17 residues.

DNA of the CDR3: TGCGCCAGCAGCCCACTGAGAGGGAGCTACAATGAGCAGTTCTTC. It yields the protein CASSPLRGSYNEQFF. The chain links TRBV5-1 to TRBJ2-1, with D possibly TRBD2 on 5 matching bases. The CDR3 sequence is 15 residues long. Looked up from germline, CDR1 is SGHRS and CDR2 is YFSETQ. Trimming took 4 bases from V and 3 from J, leaving 14 bases between them. Supplemented by reference TRBV5-1 and TRBJ2-1, the full variable domain reads KAGVTQTPRYLIKTRGQQVTLSCSPISGHRSVSWYQQTPGQGLQFLFEYFSETQRNKGNFPGRFSGRQFSNSRSEMNVSTLELGDSALYLCASSPLRGSYNEQFFGPGTRLTVL.

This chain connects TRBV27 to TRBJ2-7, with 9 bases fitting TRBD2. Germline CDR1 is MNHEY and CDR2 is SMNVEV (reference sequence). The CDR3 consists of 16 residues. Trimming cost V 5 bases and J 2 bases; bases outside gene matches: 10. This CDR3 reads CASSPHSSGNPYEQYF. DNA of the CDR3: TGTGCCAGCAGTCCACATTCTAGCGGGAATCCCTACGAGCAGTACTTC.

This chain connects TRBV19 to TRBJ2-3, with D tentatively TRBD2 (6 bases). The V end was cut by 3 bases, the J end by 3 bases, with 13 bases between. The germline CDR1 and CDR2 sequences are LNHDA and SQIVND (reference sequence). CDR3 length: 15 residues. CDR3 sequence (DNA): TGTGCCAGTAGTATTGATGCGGGAACTACAGATACGCAGTATTTT. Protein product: CASSIDAGTTDTQYF.

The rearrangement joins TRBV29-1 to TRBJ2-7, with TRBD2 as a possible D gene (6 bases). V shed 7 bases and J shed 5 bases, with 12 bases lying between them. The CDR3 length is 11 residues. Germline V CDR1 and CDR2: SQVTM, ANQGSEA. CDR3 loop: CSEGLSNEQYF. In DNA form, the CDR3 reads TGCAGCGAGGGACTTTCCAACGAGCAGTACTTC.

DNA for the CDR3: TGTGCCAGCAGCGTCGGGACTAGCGGGTCCTACAATGAGCAGTTCTTC. Its protein product is CASSVGTSGSYNEQFF. The chain employs TRBV9 and TRBJ2-1; 12 bases align to TRBD2. J was trimmed by 1 base and V by 2 bases; bases with no gene match: 1. The CDR3 runs 16 residues. Germline CDR1 reads SGDLS; CDR2 reads YYNGEE.

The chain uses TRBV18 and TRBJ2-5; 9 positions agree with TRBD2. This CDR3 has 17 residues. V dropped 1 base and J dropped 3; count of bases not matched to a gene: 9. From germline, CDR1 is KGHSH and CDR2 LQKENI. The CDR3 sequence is CASSPQAGTSNKETQYF. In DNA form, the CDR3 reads TGTGCCAGCTCACCACAAGCCGGGACTAGCAATAAAGAGACCCAGTACTTC.

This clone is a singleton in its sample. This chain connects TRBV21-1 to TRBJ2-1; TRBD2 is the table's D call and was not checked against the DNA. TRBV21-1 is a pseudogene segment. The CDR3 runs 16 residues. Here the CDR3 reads CASSFRLAGGGNEQFF. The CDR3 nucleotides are TGTGCCAGCAGCTTCCGACTAGCGGGTGGTGGTAATGAGCAGTTCTTC.

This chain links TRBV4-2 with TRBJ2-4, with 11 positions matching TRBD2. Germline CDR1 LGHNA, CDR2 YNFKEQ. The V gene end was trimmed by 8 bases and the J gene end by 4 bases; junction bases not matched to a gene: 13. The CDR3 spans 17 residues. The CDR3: CASAPSTSGDTKNIQYF. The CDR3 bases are TGTGCCAGCGCCCCCTCGACTAGCGGGGATACAAAAAACATTCAGTACTTC.

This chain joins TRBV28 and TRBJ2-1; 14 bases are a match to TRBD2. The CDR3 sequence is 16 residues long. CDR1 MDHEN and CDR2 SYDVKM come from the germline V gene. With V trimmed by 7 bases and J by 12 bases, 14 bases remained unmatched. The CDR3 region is CASNDGTSGSYRGQFF. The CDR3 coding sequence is TGTGCCAGCAACGATGGGACTAGCGGGAGCTACCGCGGGCAGTTCTTC.

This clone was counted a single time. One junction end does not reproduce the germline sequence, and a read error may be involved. CDR3 DNA: TGTGCTAGCAGCCTGTCTCGCGTCCCCGCCGGGGAGCTGTTTTTT. Translating gives CASSLSRVPAGELFF. The V gene is TRBV7-7, the J gene TRBJ2-2, with D unclear. Per the germline V gene, CDR1 is SSHAT and CDR2 is FNYEAQ (reference sequence). This CDR3 has 15 residues.

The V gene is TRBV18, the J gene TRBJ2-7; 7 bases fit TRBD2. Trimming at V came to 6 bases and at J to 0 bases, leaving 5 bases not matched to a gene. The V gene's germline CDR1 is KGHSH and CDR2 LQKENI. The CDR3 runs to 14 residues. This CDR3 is CASSTGTNSYEQYF. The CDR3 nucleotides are TGTGCCAGCTCGACCGGGACTAACTCCTACGAGCAGTACTTC.

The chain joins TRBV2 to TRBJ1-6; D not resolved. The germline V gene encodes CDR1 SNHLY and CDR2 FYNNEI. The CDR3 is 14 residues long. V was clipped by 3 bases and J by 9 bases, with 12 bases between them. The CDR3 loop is CASSERQEISPLHF. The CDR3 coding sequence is TGTGCCAGCAGTGAGCGTCAGGAGATTTCACCCCTCCACTTT.

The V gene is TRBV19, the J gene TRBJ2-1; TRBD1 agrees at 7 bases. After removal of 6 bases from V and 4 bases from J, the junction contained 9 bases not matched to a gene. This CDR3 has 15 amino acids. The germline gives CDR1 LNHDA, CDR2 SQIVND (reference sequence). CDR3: CASSYLRDSYNEQFF. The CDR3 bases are TGTGCCAGTAGCTATCTACGGGACAGTTACAATGAGCAGTTCTTC.

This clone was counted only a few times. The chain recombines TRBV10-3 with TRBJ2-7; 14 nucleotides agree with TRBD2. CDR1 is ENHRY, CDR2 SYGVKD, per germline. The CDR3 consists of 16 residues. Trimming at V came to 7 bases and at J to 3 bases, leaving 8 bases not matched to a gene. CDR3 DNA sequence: TGTGCCATCAAAGGAGGGACTAGCGGGAGTATCTACGAGCAGTACTTC. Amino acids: CAIKGGTSGSIYEQYF.

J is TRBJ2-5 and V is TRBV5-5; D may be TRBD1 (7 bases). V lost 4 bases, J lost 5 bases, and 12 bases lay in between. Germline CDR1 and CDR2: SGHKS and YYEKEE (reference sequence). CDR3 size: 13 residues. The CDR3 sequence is CASSTTGRETQYF. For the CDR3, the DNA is TGTGCCAGCAGCACGACAGGGAGGGAGACCCAGTACTTC.

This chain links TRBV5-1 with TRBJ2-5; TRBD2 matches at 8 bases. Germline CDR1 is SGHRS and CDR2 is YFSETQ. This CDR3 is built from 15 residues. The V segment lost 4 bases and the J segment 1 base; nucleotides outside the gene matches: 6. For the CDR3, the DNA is TGCGCCAGCAGCCTATCAGCGGGAGCCCAAGAGACCCAGTACTTC. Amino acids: CASSLSAGAQETQYF.

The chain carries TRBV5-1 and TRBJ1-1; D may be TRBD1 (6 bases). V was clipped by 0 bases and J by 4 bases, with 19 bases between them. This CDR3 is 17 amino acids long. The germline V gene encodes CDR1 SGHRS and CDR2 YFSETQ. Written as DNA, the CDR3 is TGCGCCAGCAGCTTGGCGGGGGCAGGGAGGGTAGGCACTGAAGCTTTCTTT. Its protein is CASSLAGAGRVGTEAFF.

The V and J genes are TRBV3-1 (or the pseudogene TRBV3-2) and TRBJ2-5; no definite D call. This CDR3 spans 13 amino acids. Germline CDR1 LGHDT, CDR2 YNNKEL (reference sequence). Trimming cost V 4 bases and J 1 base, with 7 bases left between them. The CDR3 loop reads CASSLVSQETQYF. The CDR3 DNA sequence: TGTGCCAGCAGCCTCGTAAGCCAAGAGACCCAGTACTTC.

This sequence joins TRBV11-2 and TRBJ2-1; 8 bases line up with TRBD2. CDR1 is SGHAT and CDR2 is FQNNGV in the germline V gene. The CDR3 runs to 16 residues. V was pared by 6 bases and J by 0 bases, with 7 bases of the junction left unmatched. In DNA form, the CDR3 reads TGTGCCAGCAGTTTTAGCGGGGCAAGCTCCTACAATGAGCAGTTCTTC. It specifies CASSFSGASSYNEQFF.

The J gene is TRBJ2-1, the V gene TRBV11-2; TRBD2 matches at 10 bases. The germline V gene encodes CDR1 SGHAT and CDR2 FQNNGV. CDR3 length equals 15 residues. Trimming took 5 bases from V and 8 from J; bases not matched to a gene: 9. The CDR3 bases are TGTGCCAGCAGCCCTCCAGCGGGAGGGCCTCATGAGCAGTTCTTC. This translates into CASSPPAGGPHEQFF.

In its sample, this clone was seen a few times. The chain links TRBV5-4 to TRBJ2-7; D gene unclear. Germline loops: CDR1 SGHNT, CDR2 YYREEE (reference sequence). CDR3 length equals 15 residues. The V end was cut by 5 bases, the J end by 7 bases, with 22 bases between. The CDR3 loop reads CASRRSSQLPKEQYF. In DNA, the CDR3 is TGTGCCAGCAGAAGAAGCTCACAACTACCGAAGGAGCAGTACTTC.